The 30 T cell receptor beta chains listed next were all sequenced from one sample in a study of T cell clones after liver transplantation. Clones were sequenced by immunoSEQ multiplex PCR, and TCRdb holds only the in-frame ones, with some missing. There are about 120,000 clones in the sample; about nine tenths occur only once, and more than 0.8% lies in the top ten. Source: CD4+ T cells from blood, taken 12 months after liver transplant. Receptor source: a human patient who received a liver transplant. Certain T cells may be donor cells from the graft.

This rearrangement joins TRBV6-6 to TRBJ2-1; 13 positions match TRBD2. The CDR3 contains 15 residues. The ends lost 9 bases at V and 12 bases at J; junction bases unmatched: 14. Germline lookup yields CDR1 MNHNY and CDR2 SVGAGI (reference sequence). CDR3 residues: CASHIGLAGEGGQFF. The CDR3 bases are TGTGCCAGTCATATTGGACTAGCGGGAGAGGGGGGGCAGTTCTTC.

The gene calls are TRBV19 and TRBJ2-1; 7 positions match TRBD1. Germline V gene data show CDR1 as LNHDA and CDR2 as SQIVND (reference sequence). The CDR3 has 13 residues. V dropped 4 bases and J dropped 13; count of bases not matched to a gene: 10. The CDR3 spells CASSTTRQGIQFF. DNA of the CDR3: TGTGCCAGTAGTACGACACGACAGGGTATACAGTTCTTC.

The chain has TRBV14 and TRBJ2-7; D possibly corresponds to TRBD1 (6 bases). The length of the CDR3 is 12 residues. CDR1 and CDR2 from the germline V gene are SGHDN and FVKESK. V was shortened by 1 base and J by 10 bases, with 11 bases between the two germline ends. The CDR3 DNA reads TGTGCCAGCAGCCAAGCTTACAGGGACCAGTACTTC. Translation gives CASSQAYRDQYF.

The CDR3 reads CSVDRTRGNTQYF. The DNA of the CDR3 is TGCAGCGTTGATCGTACGCGAGGAAATACGCAGTATTTT. This chain joins TRBV29-1 and TRBJ2-3, with unresolved D. Germline V lookup: CDR1 SQVTM, CDR2 ANQGSEA. The CDR3 is made up of 13 amino acids. The ends were cut back, 3 bases at V and 7 bases at J, with 14 bases in the middle.

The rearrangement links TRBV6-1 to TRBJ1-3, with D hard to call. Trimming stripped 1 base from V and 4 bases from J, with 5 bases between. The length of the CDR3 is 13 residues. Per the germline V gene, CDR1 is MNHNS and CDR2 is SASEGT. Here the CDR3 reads CASSEVAGNTIYF. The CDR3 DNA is TGTGCCAGCAGTGAAGTGGCCGGAAACACCATATATTTT.

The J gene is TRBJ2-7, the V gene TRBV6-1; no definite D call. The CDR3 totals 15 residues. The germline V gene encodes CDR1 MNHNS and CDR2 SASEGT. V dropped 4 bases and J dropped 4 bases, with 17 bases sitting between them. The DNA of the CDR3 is TGTGCCAGCAGTGTTTTTGGGGAATCGACATACGAGCAGTACTTC. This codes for CASSVFGESTYEQYF.

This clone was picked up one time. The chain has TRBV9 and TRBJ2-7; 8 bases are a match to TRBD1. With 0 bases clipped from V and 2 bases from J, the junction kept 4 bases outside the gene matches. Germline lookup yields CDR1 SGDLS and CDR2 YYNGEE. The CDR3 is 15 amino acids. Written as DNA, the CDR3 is TGTGCCAGCAGCGTAGCTGACAGGGGCCCCTACGAGCAGTACTTC. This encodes CASSVADRGPYEQYF.

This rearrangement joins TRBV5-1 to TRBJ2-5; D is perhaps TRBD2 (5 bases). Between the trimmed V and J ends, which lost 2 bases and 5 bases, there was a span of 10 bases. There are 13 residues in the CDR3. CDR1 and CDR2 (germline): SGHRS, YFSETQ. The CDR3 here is CASSFGVGETQYF. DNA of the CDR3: TGCGCCAGCAGCTTCGGGGTAGGCGAGACCCAGTACTTC.

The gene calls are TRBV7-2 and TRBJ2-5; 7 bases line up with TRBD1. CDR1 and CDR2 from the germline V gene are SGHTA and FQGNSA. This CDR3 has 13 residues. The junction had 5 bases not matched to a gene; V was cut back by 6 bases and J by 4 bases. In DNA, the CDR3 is TGTGCCAGCAGTAGAGGGGGCGCAGAGACCCAGTACTTC. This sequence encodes CASSRGGAETQYF.

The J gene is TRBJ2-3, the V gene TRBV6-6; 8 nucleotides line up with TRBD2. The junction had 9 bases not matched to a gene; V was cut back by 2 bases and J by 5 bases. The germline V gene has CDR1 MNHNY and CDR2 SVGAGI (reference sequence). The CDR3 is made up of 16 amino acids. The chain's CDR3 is CASSYRRSGSLDTQYF. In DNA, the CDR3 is TGTGCCAGCAGTTACCGTCGGAGCGGGAGTTTAGATACGCAGTATTTT.

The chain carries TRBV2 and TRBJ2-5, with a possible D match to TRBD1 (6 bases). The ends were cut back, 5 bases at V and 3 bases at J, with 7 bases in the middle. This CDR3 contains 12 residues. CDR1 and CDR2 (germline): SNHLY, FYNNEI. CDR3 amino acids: CASSQGKETQYF. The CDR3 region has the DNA TGTGCCAGCAGTCAGGGGAAAGAGACCCAGTACTTC.

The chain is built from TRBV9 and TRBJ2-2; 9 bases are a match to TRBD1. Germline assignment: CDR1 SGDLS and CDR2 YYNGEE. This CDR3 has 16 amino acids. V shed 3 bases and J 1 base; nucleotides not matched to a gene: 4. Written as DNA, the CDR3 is TGTGCCAGCAGCGCCCGGGGACAGGGGAACACCGGGGAGCTGTTTTTT. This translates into CASSARGQGNTGELFF.

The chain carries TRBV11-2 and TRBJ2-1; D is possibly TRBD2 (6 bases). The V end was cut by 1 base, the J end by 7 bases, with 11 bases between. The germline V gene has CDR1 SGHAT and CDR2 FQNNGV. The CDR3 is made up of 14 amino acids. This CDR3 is CASSLVRGGNEQFF. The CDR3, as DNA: TGTGCCAGCAGCTTAGTTCGGGGAGGTAATGAGCAGTTCTTC.

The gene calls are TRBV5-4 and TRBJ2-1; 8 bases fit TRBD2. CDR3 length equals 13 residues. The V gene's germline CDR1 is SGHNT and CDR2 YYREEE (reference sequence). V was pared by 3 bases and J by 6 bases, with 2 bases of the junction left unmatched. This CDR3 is CASSWTSSNEQFF. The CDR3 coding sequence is TGTGCCAGCAGCTGGACTAGCAGCAATGAGCAGTTCTTC.

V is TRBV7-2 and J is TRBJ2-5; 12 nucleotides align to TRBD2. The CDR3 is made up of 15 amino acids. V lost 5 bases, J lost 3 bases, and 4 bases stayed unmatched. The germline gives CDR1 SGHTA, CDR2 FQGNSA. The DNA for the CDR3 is TGTGCCAGCAGCGCTCGACTAGCGGGAGAAGAGACCCAGTACTTC. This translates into CASSARLAGEETQYF. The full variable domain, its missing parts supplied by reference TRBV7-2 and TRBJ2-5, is GAGVSQSPSNKVTEKGKDVELRCDPISGHTALYWYRQSLGQGLEFLIYFQGNSAPDKSGLPSDRFSAERTGGSVSTLTIQRTQQEDSAVYLCASSARLAGEETQYFGPGTRLLVL.

The CDR3 nucleotides are TGTGCCAGCAGCCCCTCAACCACAGCGGGAGGGTTCAATGAGCAGTTCTTC. It translates to CASSPSTTAGGFNEQFF. V is TRBV7-3 and J is TRBJ2-1, with 10 bases that match TRBD2. The V and J ends lost 5 bases and 6 bases, in that order; junction bases with no gene match: 13. Germline lookup yields CDR1 SGHTA and CDR2 FQGTGA. This CDR3 contains 17 residues. The full variable domain, completed using reference TRBV7-3 and TRBJ2-1, is GAGVSQTPSNKVTEKGKYVELRCDPISGHTALYWYRQSLGQGPEFLIYFQGTGAADDSGLPNDRFFAVRPEGSVSTLKIQRTERGDSAVYLCASSPSTTAGGFNEQFFGPGTRLTVL.

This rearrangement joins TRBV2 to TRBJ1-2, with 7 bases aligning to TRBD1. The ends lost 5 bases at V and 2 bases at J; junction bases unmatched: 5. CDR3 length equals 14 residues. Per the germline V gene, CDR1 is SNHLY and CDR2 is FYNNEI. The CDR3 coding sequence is TGTGCCAGCAGTCCAGAGACAGGGAACTATGGCTACACCTTC. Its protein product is CASSPETGNYGYTF. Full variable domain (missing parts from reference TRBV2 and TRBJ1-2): EPEVTQTPSHQVTQMGQEVILRCVPISNHLYFYWYRQILGQKVEFLVSFYNNEISEKSEIFDDQFSVERPDGSNFTLKIRSTKLEDSAMYFCASSPETGNYGYTFGSGTRLTVV.

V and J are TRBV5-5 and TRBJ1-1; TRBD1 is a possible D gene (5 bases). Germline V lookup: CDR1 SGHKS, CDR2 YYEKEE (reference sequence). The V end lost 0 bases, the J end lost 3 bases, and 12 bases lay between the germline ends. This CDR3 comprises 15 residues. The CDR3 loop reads CASSLVVRGDTEAFF. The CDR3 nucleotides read TGTGCCAGCAGCTTGGTTGTGAGAGGGGACACTGAAGCTTTCTTT.

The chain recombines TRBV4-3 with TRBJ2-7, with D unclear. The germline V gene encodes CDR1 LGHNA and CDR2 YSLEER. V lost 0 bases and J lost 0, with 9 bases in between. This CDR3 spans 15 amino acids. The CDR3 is CASSQDPANSYEQYF. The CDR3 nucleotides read TGCGCCAGCAGCCAAGATCCCGCGAACTCCTACGAGCAGTACTTC.

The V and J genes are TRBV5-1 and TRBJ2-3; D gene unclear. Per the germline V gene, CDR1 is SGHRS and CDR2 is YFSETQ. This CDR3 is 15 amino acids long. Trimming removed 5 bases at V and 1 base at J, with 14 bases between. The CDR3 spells CASRYGPTGTDTQYF. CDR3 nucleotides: TGCGCCAGCAGGTACGGCCCCACGGGCACAGATACGCAGTATTTT.

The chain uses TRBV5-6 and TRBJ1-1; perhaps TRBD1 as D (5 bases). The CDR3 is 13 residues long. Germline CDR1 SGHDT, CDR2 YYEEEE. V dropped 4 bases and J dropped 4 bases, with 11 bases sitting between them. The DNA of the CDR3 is TGTGCCAGCAGCCTCCCCCAGGGCACTGAAGCTTTCTTT. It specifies CASSLPQGTEAFF.

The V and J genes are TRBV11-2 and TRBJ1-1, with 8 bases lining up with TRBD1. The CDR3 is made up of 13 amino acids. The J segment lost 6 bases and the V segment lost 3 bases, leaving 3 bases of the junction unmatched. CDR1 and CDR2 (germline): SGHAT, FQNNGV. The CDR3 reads CASSLTGVAEAFF. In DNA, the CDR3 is TGTGCCAGCAGCTTGACAGGGGTTGCTGAAGCTTTCTTT. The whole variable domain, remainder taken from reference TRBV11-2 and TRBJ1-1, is EAGVAQSPRYKIIEKRQSVAFWCNPISGHATLYWYQQILGQGPKLLIQFQNNGVVDDSQLPKDRFSAERLKGVDSTLKIQPAKLEDSAVYLCASSLTGVAEAFFGQGTRLTVV.

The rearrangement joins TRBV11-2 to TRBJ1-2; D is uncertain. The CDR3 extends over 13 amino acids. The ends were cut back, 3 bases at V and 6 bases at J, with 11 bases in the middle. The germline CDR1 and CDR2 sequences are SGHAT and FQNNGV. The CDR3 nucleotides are TGTGCCAGCAGCTTTACTAGTGGGAATGGCTACACCTTC. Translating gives CASSFTSGNGYTF.

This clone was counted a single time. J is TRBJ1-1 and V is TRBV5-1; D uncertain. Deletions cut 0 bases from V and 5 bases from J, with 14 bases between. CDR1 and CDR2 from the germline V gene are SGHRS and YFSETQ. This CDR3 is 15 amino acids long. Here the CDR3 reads CASSLETAGSTEAFF. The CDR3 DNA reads TGCGCCAGCAGCTTGGAAACCGCCGGAAGTACTGAAGCTTTCTTT. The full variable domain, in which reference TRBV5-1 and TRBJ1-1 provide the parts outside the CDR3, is KAGVTQTPRYLIKTRGQQVTLSCSPISGHRSVSWYQQTPGQGLQFLFEYFSETQRNKGNFPGRFSGRQFSNSRSEMNVSTLELGDSALYLCASSLETAGSTEAFFGQGTRLTVV.

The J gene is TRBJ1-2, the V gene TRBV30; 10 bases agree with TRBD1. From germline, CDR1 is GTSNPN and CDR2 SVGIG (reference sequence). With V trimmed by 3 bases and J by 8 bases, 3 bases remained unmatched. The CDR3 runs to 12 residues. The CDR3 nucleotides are TGTGCCTGGAGAGGGACAGGGGACGGCTACACCTTC. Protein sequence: CAWRGTGDGYTF.

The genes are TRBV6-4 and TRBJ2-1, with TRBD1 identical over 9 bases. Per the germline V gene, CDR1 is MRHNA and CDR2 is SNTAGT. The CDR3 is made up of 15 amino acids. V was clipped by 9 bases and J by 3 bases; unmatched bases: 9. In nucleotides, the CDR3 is TGTGCCAGAACCCTCCCGGGACAGGGCTACAATGAGCAGTTCTTC. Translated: CARTLPGQGYNEQFF.

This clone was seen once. The CDR3 region has the DNA TGTGCCAGCAGTGCACAGCCCTACAATGAGCAGTTCTTC. Protein: CASSAQPYNEQFF. V and J are TRBV2 and TRBJ2-1; D is unclear. Germline V gene sequence: CDR1 SNHLY, CDR2 FYNNEI. The length of the CDR3 is 13 residues. Between the trimmed V and J ends, which lost 4 bases and 2 bases, there was a span of 6 bases.

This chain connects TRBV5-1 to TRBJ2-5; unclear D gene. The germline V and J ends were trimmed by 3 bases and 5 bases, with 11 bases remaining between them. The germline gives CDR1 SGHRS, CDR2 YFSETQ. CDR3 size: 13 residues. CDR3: CASSSTSGETQYF. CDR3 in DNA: TGCGCCAGCAGCTCAACGTCTGGGGAGACCCAGTACTTC.

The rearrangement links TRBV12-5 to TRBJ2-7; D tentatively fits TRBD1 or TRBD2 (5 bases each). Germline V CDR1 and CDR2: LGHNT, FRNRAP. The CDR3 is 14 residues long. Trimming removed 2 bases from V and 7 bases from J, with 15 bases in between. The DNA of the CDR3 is TGTGCTAGTGGTTTGATTGGGACCCCCGGGGAGCAGTACTTC. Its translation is CASGLIGTPGEQYF.

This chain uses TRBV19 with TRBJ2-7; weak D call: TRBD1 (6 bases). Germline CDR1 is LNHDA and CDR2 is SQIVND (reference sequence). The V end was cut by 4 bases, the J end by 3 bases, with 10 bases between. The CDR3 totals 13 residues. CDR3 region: CASSRGHLYEQYF. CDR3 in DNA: TGTGCCAGTAGTAGGGGACATCTCTACGAGCAGTACTTC.